This passage covers 28 T cell receptor beta chains from one sample sequenced in a study of shared clonotypes between healthy human individuals. The repertoire was sequenced with immunoSEQ multiplex PCR; TCRdb's copy has only in-frame clones and lacks some. The sample shows about 1 million clones, about 75% of them seen only once. The sequenced sample consisted of memory CD4+ T cells sorted from blood. Sample subset: CD45RA-negative fraction. Receptor source: a young man in good health.

As for this clone: At one end the junction does not follow the germline gene, possibly because of a read error. V and J are TRBV7-9 and TRBJ2-1; D perhaps matches TRBD2 (5 bases). Germline V gene data show CDR1 as SEHNR and CDR2 as FQNEAQ (reference sequence). This CDR3 is 14 amino acids long. The CDR3 loop reads CASSLRTYYDEQFF. CDR3 coding DNA: TGTGCCAGCAGCTTACGGACTTACTACGATGAGCAGTTCTTC.

The J gene is TRBJ1-5, the V gene TRBV6-1, with D possibly TRBD1 on 5 matching bases. Trimming removed 6 bases from V and 4 bases from J, with 16 bases in between. Per germline, CDR1 MNHNS and CDR2 SASEGT. The CDR3 covers 15 residues. The CDR3 DNA reads as TGTGCCAGCAGGGCCCAGGGAGGATTGAATCAGCCCCAGCATTTT. Translation gives CASRAQGGLNQPQHF.

The chain links TRBV5-8 to TRBJ2-2, with a tentative D call TRBD2 (6 bases). The V end was cut by 5 bases, the J end by 7 bases, with 6 bases between. CDR3 size: 11 residues. Looked up from germline, CDR1 is SGHTS and CDR2 is YDEGEE. The CDR3 sequence is CASRRDGELFF. The CDR3 coding sequence is TGTGCCAGCAGGCGGGACGGGGAGCTGTTTTTT. Full variable domain (remainder filled in from reference TRBV5-8 and TRBJ2-2): EAGVTQSPTHLIKTRGQQATLRCSPISGHTSVYWYQQALGLGLQFLLWYDEGEERNRGNFPPRFSGRQFPNYSSELNVNALELEDSALYLCASRRDGELFFGEGSRLTVL.

This chain links TRBV28 with TRBJ1-1; D is uncertain. The CDR3 spans 12 residues. CDR1 and CDR2 from the germline V gene are MDHEN and SYDVKM. V was clipped by 6 bases and J by 4 bases, with 9 bases between them. The CDR3 loop reads CASRSTVTEAFF. The CDR3 DNA sequence: TGTGCCAGCAGGTCGACGGTCACTGAAGCTTTCTTT.

The chain employs TRBV4-1 and TRBJ2-5; 8 bases map to TRBD1. Per the germline V gene, CDR1 is MGHRA and CDR2 is YSYEKL. The CDR3 consists of 15 residues. The trim removed 6 bases at V and 2 bases at J, leaving 8 bases unmatched. The CDR3 sequence: CASSLGDRRQETQYF. In DNA, the CDR3 is TGCGCCAGCAGTCTCGGGGACAGGAGACAAGAGACCCAGTACTTC.

In this sample, this clone turned up once. The V and J genes are TRBV28 and TRBJ1-1; D may be TRBD1 (5 bases). V was cut by 3 bases and J by 8 bases, with 25 bases left in between. CDR1 is MDHEN and CDR2 is SYDVKM in the germline V gene. The CDR3 is 17 residues long. CDR3 loop: CASSLILGTRASKEAFF. In DNA, the CDR3 is TGTGCCAGCAGTTTGATTTTAGGGACCCGGGCAAGTAAAGAAGCTTTCTTT.

This clone occurred a few times. V gene TRBV10-2 combines with J gene TRBJ2-5; D might be TRBD2 (5 bases). The CDR3 runs to 13 residues. Germline V gene sequence: CDR1 WSHSY, CDR2 SAAADI. Trimming removed 6 bases at V and 4 bases at J, with 12 bases between. The CDR3 region has the DNA TGCGCCAGCAGCCGGCCGAGCGGAGAGACCCAGTACTTC. Protein product: CASSRPSGETQYF.

The chain employs TRBV6-5 and TRBJ2-7, with 7 bases aligning to TRBD1. The CDR3 is 14 amino acids. Germline V gene sequence: CDR1 MNHEY, CDR2 SVGAGI. Germline trimming cut 8 bases from V and 0 bases from J; bases unmatched to any gene: 7. DNA for the CDR3: TGTGCCAGCTGGGACGGGACAGCCTCCTACGAGCAGTACTTC. It yields the protein CASWDGTASYEQYF.

Note on this clone: A much more abundant neighbour one base away suggests this may be a read error. This chain joins TRBV2 and TRBJ2-7, with D unclear. Trimming removed 6 bases at V and 0 bases at J, with 3 bases between. The CDR3 covers 11 residues. Looked up from germline, CDR1 is SNHLY and CDR2 is FYNNEI. The CDR3 bases are TGTGCCAGCAGGACCTCCTACGAGCAGTACTTC. Protein sequence: CASRTSYEQYF. Based on the CDR3 plus reference TRBV2 and TRBJ2-7, the full variable domain is EPEVTQTPSHQVTQMGQEVILRCVPISNHLYFYWYRQILGQKVEFLVSFYNNEISEKSEIFDDQFSVERPDGSNFTLKIRSTKLEDSAMYFCASRTSYEQYFGPGTRLTVT.

This clone was picked up many times. Other DNA variants within this sample encode the same CDR3. The chain is built from TRBV7-9 and TRBJ2-3, with a possible D match to TRBD1 (5 bases). CDR3 length equals 13 residues. The V end was cut by 5 bases, the J end by 6 bases, with 12 bases between. Germline CDR1 and CDR2: SEHNR and FQNEAQ (reference sequence). The CDR3 loop reads CASSPKGPDTQYF. The CDR3 coding sequence is TGTGCCAGCAGCCCTAAGGGGCCTGATACGCAGTATTTT.

This chain connects TRBV5-1 to TRBJ2-7; D remains ambiguous. V was pared by 0 bases and J by 3 bases, with 10 bases between. This CDR3 region has 14 residues. The germline CDR1 and CDR2 sequences are SGHRS and YFSETQ. This CDR3 reads CASSLGGRVYEQYF. DNA for the CDR3: TGCGCCAGCAGCTTGGGAGGAAGGGTCTACGAGCAGTACTTC.

The J gene is TRBJ1-6, the V gene TRBV27, with D possibly TRBD1 on 5 matching bases. V lost 2 bases to trimming and J lost 1 base, with 15 bases between them. This CDR3 has 18 residues. Germline CDR1 reads MNHEY; CDR2 reads SMNVEV (reference sequence). CDR3 residues: CASSLTGGGWSYNSPLHF. The DNA of the CDR3 is TGTGCCAGCAGTTTAACGGGGGGAGGCTGGTCCTATAATTCACCCCTCCACTTT.

This chain uses TRBV5-1 with TRBJ2-7; D not resolved. The germline gives CDR1 SGHRS, CDR2 YFSETQ. The CDR3 sequence is 15 residues long. V dropped 6 bases and J dropped 5 bases, with 21 bases sitting between them. Here the CDR3 DNA reads TGCGCCAGCACCCACACCAGCCCCTTGAGGAACGAGCAGTACTTC. Its protein is CASTHTSPLRNEQYF.

Comments on this clone: Within the sample, other DNA sequences also encode this same CDR3. This rearrangement joins TRBV19 to TRBJ2-1; possibly TRBD2 for D (6 bases). Trimming stripped 4 bases from V and 0 bases from J, with 10 bases between. The germline V gene encodes CDR1 LNHDA and CDR2 SQIVND (reference sequence). The CDR3 length is 15 residues. The CDR3 reads CASSTSGSSYNEQFF. The CDR3 DNA reads TGTGCCAGTAGTACATCCGGGAGCTCCTACAATGAGCAGTTCTTC.

Of note for this clone: The same CDR3 also results from other DNA sequences found in this sample. The chain joins TRBV4-1 to TRBJ2-5; D gene unclear. CDR1 MGHRA and CDR2 YSYEKL come from the germline V gene. CDR3 length: 14 residues. Trimming removed 1 base from V and 2 bases from J, with 8 bases in between. The CDR3 loop is CASSQGAKQETQYF. The CDR3 DNA follows: TGCGCCAGCAGCCAAGGGGCGAAACAAGAGACCCAGTACTTC.

The rearrangement uses TRBV7-9 and TRBJ2-3; 8 bases align to TRBD2. The CDR3 has 14 residues. V trimming: 3 bases; J trimming: 4 bases; junction bases outside the gene matches: 3. The germline gives CDR1 SEHNR, CDR2 FQNEAQ (reference sequence). CDR3 coding DNA: TGTGCCAGCAGCTTTAGCGGGGTATCAGATACGCAGTATTTT. Protein: CASSFSGVSDTQYF.

As for this clone: This likely stems from a read error, as it lies one base from a far larger clone. The identical CDR3 is also encoded by other nucleotide sequences in the sample. The chain uses TRBV28 and TRBJ1-5; 10 bases are shared with TRBD1. J lost 5 bases, V lost 5 bases, and 3 bases had no gene match. The CDR3 spans 14 residues. CDR1 is MDHEN and CDR2 is SYDVKM in the germline V gene. The CDR3 reads CASSPGTGDQPQHF. In DNA, the CDR3 is TGTGCCAGCAGTCCCGGGACAGGGGATCAGCCCCAGCATTTT.

This chain joins TRBV28 and TRBJ1-2, with D possibly TRBD1 on 6 matching bases. This CDR3 is built from 15 residues. Germline loops: CDR1 MDHEN, CDR2 SYDVKM. V lost 5 bases and J 0 bases, leaving 13 bases between the germline ends. CDR3 protein: CASSEDRPTNYGYTF. The CDR3 DNA follows: TGTGCCAGCAGTGAGGACAGACCAACTAACTATGGCTACACCTTC.

As to this clone: Other DNA sequences of this sample code for an identical CDR3. V gene TRBV5-1 combines with J gene TRBJ2-2; no reliable D call. The ends were cut back, 0 bases at V and 6 bases at J, with 3 bases in the middle. Looked up from germline, CDR1 is SGHRS and CDR2 is YFSETQ. The CDR3 totals 12 residues. The CDR3 here is CASSLEAGELFF. CDR3 nucleotides: TGCGCCAGCAGCTTGGAGGCCGGGGAGCTGTTTTTT.

This clone was picked up a small number of times. The rearrangement links TRBV2 to TRBJ1-2; TRBD1 is a possible D gene (5 bases). The CDR3 length is 15 residues. Between the trimmed V and J ends, which lost 2 bases and 3 bases, there was a span of 13 bases. CDR1 and CDR2 (germline): SNHLY, FYNNEI. The CDR3 DNA reads as TGTGCCAGCAGTGAAACCCAGGGAGCGCACTATGGCTACACCTTC. Its translation is CASSETQGAHYGYTF.

V and J are TRBV10-2 and TRBJ1-1; D ambiguous. Germline CDR1 WSHSY, CDR2 SAAADI. This CDR3 region has 14 residues. Deletions cut 6 bases from V and 1 base from J, with 12 bases between. The CDR3 spells CASRTHSANTEAFF. CDR3 nucleotide sequence: TGCGCCAGCAGGACACACTCGGCGAACACTGAAGCTTTCTTT.

The V gene is TRBV7-2, the J gene TRBJ1-6; D is uncertain. V lost 2 bases to trimming and J lost 5 bases, with 16 bases between them. From germline, CDR1 is SGHTA and CDR2 FQGNSA. CDR3 length: 17 residues. CDR3 in DNA: TGTGCCAGCAGCTTATTCCCGATGGGCAGCGATAATTCACCCCTCCACTTT. This codes for CASSLFPMGSDNSPLHF.

V usage is TRBV6-4 and J usage is TRBJ2-3; tentatively, D is TRBD2 (5 bases). Germline assignment: CDR1 MRHNA and CDR2 SNTAGT. The CDR3 spans 13 residues. Trimming took 7 bases from V and 8 from J, leaving 16 bases between them. In DNA, the CDR3 is TGTGCCAGCAAGTCTCCTAGCTCGGGTACGCAGTATTTT. It translates to CASKSPSSGTQYF.

V gene TRBV7-2 combines with J gene TRBJ2-7; D tentatively reads TRBD1 or TRBD2 (5 bases each). V was pared by 5 bases and J by 5 bases, with 16 bases between. This CDR3 is built from 14 residues. Germline CDR1 SGHTA, CDR2 FQGNSA. In DNA form, the CDR3 reads TGTGCCAGCAGCCAAAAGGCGGTGGGGGACGAGCAGTACTTC. This gives the protein CASSQKAVGDEQYF.

The CDR3 bases are TGTGCCAGCAGCCGAACAAGGAACACTGAAGCTTTCTTT. As protein: CASSRTRNTEAFF. The chain is built from TRBV5-6 and TRBJ1-1; D is unresolved. Germline assignment: CDR1 SGHDT and CDR2 YYEEEE. The ends were cut back, 4 bases at V and 1 base at J, with 8 bases in the middle. The CDR3 contains 13 residues.

To note about this clone: Within the sample, other DNA sequences also encode this same CDR3. V is TRBV7-9 and J is TRBJ1-3; D is uncertain. V was clipped by 5 bases and J by 4 bases, with 6 bases between them. This CDR3 region has 12 residues. Looked up from germline, CDR1 is SEHNR and CDR2 is FQNEAQ (reference sequence). The CDR3 DNA follows: TGTGCCAGCAGCCTGGGGGGAAACACCATATATTTT. This gives the protein CASSLGGNTIYF.

V usage is TRBV6-6 and J usage is TRBJ2-4; D could derive from TRBD1 or TRBD2 (6 bases each). The CDR3 extends over 15 amino acids. Germline CDR1 reads MNHNY; CDR2 reads SVGAGI (reference sequence). With 0 bases removed from V and 2 bases from J, the gap between germline ends came to 8 bases. The chain's CDR3 is CASSYSGGPKNIQYF. Here the CDR3 DNA reads TGTGCCAGCAGTTACTCAGGGGGGCCCAAAAACATTCAGTACTTC.

The rearrangement joins TRBV19 to TRBJ1-5; D unclear. CDR3 length: 11 amino acids. The germline V gene encodes CDR1 LNHDA and CDR2 SQIVND (reference sequence). Trimming stripped 5 bases from V and 9 bases from J, with 8 bases between. CDR3 sequence reads: CASSLAGPQHF. The CDR3 DNA sequence: TGTGCCAGTAGTCTGGCGGGGCCCCAGCATTTT.